The 8 T cell receptor beta chains presented below share a single source sample, sequenced in a study of cytomegalovirus exposure and HLA in healthy donors (dated by TCRdb to about 2017). Library preparation was by the immunoSEQ multiplex PCR assay. For the multiplex PCR, a mixture combining 60 forward primers for TCR Vbeta segments and 13 reverse primers for TCR Jbeta segments was used. Here the immuneACCESS table is served through TCRdb, limited to in-frame sequences with V and J called. Missing clones are a known gap in these copies; in checked studies unresolved V genes cover under half, and the rest lacks a known reason. In this sample the table shows 120,000 or so clones, over 75% of which occur a single time. The ten largest make up about 3.9% of the sample. Source material: PBMCs. Receptor source: a human donor in good health.

This chain links TRBV10-2 with TRBJ1-5; D ambiguous. Trimming took off 3 bases at V and 3 bases at J, with 9 bases between the two ends. The germline gives CDR1 WSHSY, CDR2 SAAADI. The CDR3 contains 14 residues. The DNA for the CDR3 is TGCGCCAGCAGTGACAGGAGGGTCAATCAGCCCCAGCATTTT. This translates into CASSDRRVNQPQHF.

Comment on this clone: Possible read error: a much larger clone is one base away. The chain carries TRBV6-1 and TRBJ2-1; 11 positions agree with TRBD2. The CDR3 runs to 15 residues. With V trimmed by 5 bases and J by 4 bases, 4 bases remained unmatched. CDR1 and CDR2 from the germline V gene are MNHNS and SASEGT. The CDR3 bases are TGTGCCAGCAGTCCCTCTAGCGGGGGGTACAATGAGCAGTTCTTC. Protein product: CASSPSSGGYNEQFF.

The chain couples TRBV15 to TRBJ2-1, with TRBD2 identical over 8 bases. Germline lookup yields CDR1 LNHNV and CDR2 YYDKDF (reference sequence). The CDR3 is made up of 15 amino acids. With V trimmed by 6 bases and J by 4 bases, 8 bases remained unmatched. In DNA, the CDR3 is TGTGCCACCAGGGGAGCGGGGGCGCATTACAATGAGCAGTTCTTC. Its translation is CATRGAGAHYNEQFF.

Concerning this clone itself: One end of the junction does not line up with germline, which may come from a read error. J is TRBJ2-5 and V is TRBV10-3; 11 bases agree with TRBD1. Per germline, CDR1 ENHRY and CDR2 SYGVKD. The CDR3 totals 16 residues. This CDR3 reads CAISEWTGGRQETQYF. The DNA for the CDR3 is TGTGCCATCAGCGAGTGGACAGGGGGCCGCCAAGAGACCCAGTACTTC.

This chain joins TRBV7-3 and TRBJ2-3; D may be TRBD2 (6 bases). Between the trimmed V and J ends, which lost 5 bases and 5 bases, there was a span of 20 bases. The CDR3 is 16 amino acids. Germline V gene data show CDR1 as SGHTA and CDR2 as FQGTGA. CDR3 DNA: TGTGCCAGCAGCCCACGACGGTTTAGCGGTTTAGATACGCAGTATTTT. Translated: CASSPRRFSGLDTQYF.

The rearrangement uses TRBV7-9 and TRBJ1-2; D is unclear. CDR3 size: 12 residues. Trimming left V 1 base short and J 6 bases short, with 6 bases between. Germline lookup yields CDR1 SEHNR and CDR2 FQNEAQ (reference sequence). This chain's CDR3 is CASSLGGDGYTF. The DNA for the CDR3 is TGTGCCAGCAGCTTAGGAGGAGATGGCTACACCTTC.

The chain has TRBV5-1 and TRBJ1-5; 7 nucleotides line up with TRBD1. Germline V lookup: CDR1 SGHRS, CDR2 YFSETQ. The CDR3 length is 14 residues. Unmatched junction bases numbered 7, after V lost 4 bases and J lost 6 bases. The CDR3 coding sequence is TGCGCCAGCAGCCCCCAGGGGGTAGGTCAGCCCCAGCATTTT. Its translation is CASSPQGVGQPQHF.

The V gene is TRBV11-2, the J gene TRBJ2-2, with unresolved D. V shed 6 bases and J shed 4 bases, with 9 bases lying between them. The germline V gene encodes CDR1 SGHAT and CDR2 FQNNGV. The CDR3 length is 13 residues. CDR3 nucleotides: TGTGCCAGCAGGGCAACAACCACCGGGGAGCTGTTTTTT. Translating gives CASRATTTGELFF.